One and the same sample provided the 17 T cell receptor beta chains below, sequenced in a study of blood T cell repertoires in COVID-19. Assay: immunoSEQ multiplex PCR; the TCRdb copy retains only in-frame clones and omits some. The data contain approximately 99,000 clones, 80% to 85% of them singletons. The sequenced sample consisted of peripheral blood. These receptors were taken from a man in his 70s with active or convalescent COVID-19.

This rearrangement joins TRBV18 to TRBJ1-1, with D maybe TRBD1 (6 bases). V lost 6 bases and J lost 3, with 14 bases in between. This CDR3 comprises 14 residues. Germline CDR1 reads KGHSH; CDR2 reads LQKENI. CDR3 loop: CASSPGALDTEAFF. The CDR3 DNA sequence: TGTGCCAGCTCCCCAGGGGCTTTGGACACTGAAGCTTTCTTT.

This chain links TRBV3-1 (or the pseudogene TRBV3-2) with TRBJ1-6; 9 bases line up with TRBD1. Per germline, CDR1 LGHDT and CDR2 YNNKEL (reference sequence). This CDR3 spans 16 amino acids. The ends lost 2 bases at V and 9 bases at J; junction bases unmatched: 8. The CDR3 region is CASSQFSRDRVSPLHF. The CDR3 nucleotides are TGTGCCAGCAGCCAATTTAGCCGGGACAGGGTTTCACCCCTCCACTTT.

The rearrangement links TRBV6-5 to TRBJ2-3, with 11 bases identical to TRBD2. This CDR3 spans 15 amino acids. The germline V gene has CDR1 MNHEY and CDR2 SVGAGI. V was clipped by 6 bases and J by 4 bases; unmatched bases: 6. The CDR3, as DNA: TGTGCCAGCAGAGACCATAGCGGGGGGGCAGATACGCAGTATTTT. As protein: CASRDHSGGADTQYF.

This chain uses TRBV5-5 with TRBJ1-2, with D possibly matching TRBD1 (5 bases). Between the trimmed V and J ends, which lost 0 bases and 7 bases, there was a span of 22 bases. Looked up from germline, CDR1 is SGHKS and CDR2 is YYEKEE (reference sequence). The CDR3 consists of 17 residues. For the CDR3, the DNA is TGTGCCAGCAGCTTGGTCGCGATTAGGGGCCAGGGCGGTGGCTACACCTTC. As protein: CASSLVAIRGQGGGYTF.

This chain uses TRBV30 with TRBJ1-2; 9 bases are a match to TRBD1. V lost 1 base to trimming and J lost 1 base; unmatched junction nucleotides: 1. Germline lookup yields CDR1 GTSNPN and CDR2 SVGIG (reference sequence). The CDR3 runs to 14 residues. DNA for the CDR3: TGTGCCTGGAGTGGGGGACAGGGTAACTATGGCTACACCTTC. Amino acid sequence: CAWSGGQGNYGYTF. The variable domain in full, completed from reference TRBV30 and TRBJ1-2, reads SQTIHQWPATLVQPVGSPLSLECTVEGTSNPNLYWYRQAAGRGLQLLFYSVGIGQISSEVPQNLSASRPQDRQFILSSKKLLLSDSGFYLCAWSGGQGNYGYTFGSGTRLTVV.

The V and J genes are TRBV18 and TRBJ1-2; 8 positions agree with TRBD1. Trimming removed 2 bases from V and 4 bases from J; junction bases left unmatched: 12. The CDR3 has 17 residues. The V gene's germline CDR1 is KGHSH and CDR2 LQKENI. This CDR3 reads CASSPVIGQGAVYGYTF. The CDR3 DNA is TGTGCCAGCTCACCAGTTATCGGACAGGGAGCAGTCTATGGCTACACCTTC.

The gene calls are TRBV6-5 and TRBJ1-2, with 7 bases fitting TRBD1. Unmatched junction bases numbered 6, after V lost 7 bases and J lost 4 bases. Germline V gives CDR1 MNHEY, CDR2 SVGAGI. The CDR3 is 13 residues long. CDR3 sequence reads: CASIGQDRYGYTF. For the CDR3, the DNA is TGTGCCAGCATCGGACAGGACCGCTATGGCTACACCTTC.

In this sample, this clone turned up once. For the CDR3, the DNA is TGTGCCAGCAGTGAAGGGAGTGGGGAGACCCAGTACTTC. It codes for CASSEGSGETQYF. The chain has TRBV6-1 and TRBJ2-5; no reliable D call. V lost 1 base and J 5 bases, leaving 8 bases between the germline ends. The CDR3 sequence is 13 residues long. The germline gives CDR1 MNHNS, CDR2 SASEGT.

Comment on this clone: No conserved phenylalanine or tryptophan ends this CDR3, so it is likely a read error. It is unclear where the CDR3 begins or ends on the DNA, so no DNA is shown, and the CDR3 is as TCRdb lists it. The V gene is TRBV6-5, the J gene TRBJ1-1; TRBD1 reflects the table's D call only, with no check against the DNA. Inclusive of both ends, the CDR3 amounts to 15 amino acids. CDR1 and CDR2 (germline): MNHEY, SVGAGI. CDR3 amino acids: CASSYYAPGQVCLEN.

The chain uses TRBV7-8 and TRBJ2-7; weak D call: TRBD1 (6 bases). Trimming took off 1 base at V and 0 bases at J, with 13 bases between the two ends. This CDR3 region has 16 residues. The germline V gene has CDR1 SGHVS and CDR2 FQNEAQ. CDR3 residues: CASSLGHGQSSYEQYF. The DNA for the CDR3 is TGTGCCAGCAGCTTAGGCCACGGACAGAGCTCCTACGAGCAGTACTTC.

The rearrangement links TRBV6-6 to TRBJ1-5, with TRBD1 as a possible D gene (5 bases). Trimming cost V 6 bases and J 8 bases, with 14 bases left between them. Germline V gives CDR1 MNHNY, CDR2 SVGAGI (reference sequence). The CDR3 extends over 13 amino acids. The CDR3 nucleotides read TGTGCCAGCAGGGGGACTGCTGCTAAGCCCCAGCATTTT. Translated, it gives CASRGTAAKPQHF.

The table lists this clone with a count of one. This chain joins TRBV7-8 and TRBJ2-7, with D hard to call. The CDR3 loop spans 12 amino acids. Looked up from germline, CDR1 is SGHVS and CDR2 is FQNEAQ. V lost 5 bases, J lost 0 bases, and 5 bases lay in between. The CDR3 DNA follows: TGTGCCAGCAGCCCTTCCTCCTACGAGCAGTACTTC. Its protein product is CASSPSSYEQYF.

At least ten counts were recorded for this clone. The rearrangement links TRBV2 to TRBJ1-2, with a weak D call TRBD1 (6 bases). V lost 9 bases to trimming and J lost 4 bases, with 15 bases between them. CDR1 and CDR2 from the germline V gene are SNHLY and FYNNEI. CDR3 length equals 13 residues. Written as DNA, the CDR3 is TGTGCCAGTGGGGGGGGACACCGCTATGGCTACACCTTC. Translated: CASGGGHRYGYTF.

V usage is TRBV3-1 (or the pseudogene TRBV3-2) and J usage is TRBJ1-3; TRBD1 is a possible D gene (5 bases). V lost 1 base to trimming and J lost 1 base, with 8 bases between them. This CDR3 spans 15 amino acids. Germline V gene data show CDR1 as LGHDT and CDR2 as YNNKEL (reference sequence). CDR3 amino acids: CASSQVRGSGNTIYF. The CDR3, as DNA: TGTGCCAGCAGCCAAGTCCGGGGGTCTGGAAACACCATATATTTT.

This clone was found once. This chain joins TRBV18 and TRBJ2-3, with 7 bases aligning to TRBD2. Germline V gives CDR1 KGHSH, CDR2 LQKENI. V dropped 4 bases and J dropped 6; count of bases not matched to a gene: 10. CDR3 length: 15 amino acids. CDR3 DNA sequence: TGTGCCAGCTCACAGACTAGCCCGGGGGTGGATACGCAGTATTTT. Residues: CASSQTSPGVDTQYF.

The V gene is TRBV29-1, the J gene TRBJ2-2; D unclear. The germline CDR1 and CDR2 sequences are SQVTM and ANQGSEA. V lost 5 bases and J 1 base, leaving 8 bases between the germline ends. The CDR3 covers 13 residues. For the CDR3, the DNA is TGCAGCGTTAGGCGGAGGAACACCGGGGAGCTGTTTTTT. It encodes CSVRRRNTGELFF.

This chain links TRBV10-2 with TRBJ1-5, with D perhaps matching TRBD1 (6 bases). CDR3 length equals 13 residues. Looked up from germline, CDR1 is WSHSY and CDR2 is SAAADI. V lost 6 bases and J lost 4, with 10 bases in between. The CDR3, as DNA: TGCGCCAGCAGCTATGGACAGAATCAGCCCCAGCATTTT. It is translated as CASSYGQNQPQHF.